This T cell receptor (beta chain) was profiled in a study of identical twins. The CDR3 covers 15 residues. From germline, CDR1 is SEHNR and CDR2 FQNEAQ (reference sequence). The V end lost 3 bases, the J end lost 7 bases, and 19 bases lay between the germline ends. Concerning this clonotype: What it binds is not known.

Each CDR3 protein gets one entry after TCRdb re-called the 5' RACE reads with MiXCR. Among more than 400,000 distinct CDR3 sequences listed, roughly 15% were seen once. Overall study results and limits: Conclusions were based on cross-sectional statistical analysis, without following the same donors.

These data were also filed under a second study, of yellow fever vaccine responses in identical twins.

The rearrangement joins TRBV7-9 to TRBJ2-7; the D gene could be TRBD1 or TRBD2 (5 bases each). The TCR comes from a woman in her late teens or twenties in good health. The sample comprised CD4+ T cells sorted from blood. CDR3 nucleotides: TGTGCCAGCAGCTTGGTTGGGGGACCGATTCGGGAGCAGTACTTC. Amino acid sequence: CASSLVGGPIREQYF.